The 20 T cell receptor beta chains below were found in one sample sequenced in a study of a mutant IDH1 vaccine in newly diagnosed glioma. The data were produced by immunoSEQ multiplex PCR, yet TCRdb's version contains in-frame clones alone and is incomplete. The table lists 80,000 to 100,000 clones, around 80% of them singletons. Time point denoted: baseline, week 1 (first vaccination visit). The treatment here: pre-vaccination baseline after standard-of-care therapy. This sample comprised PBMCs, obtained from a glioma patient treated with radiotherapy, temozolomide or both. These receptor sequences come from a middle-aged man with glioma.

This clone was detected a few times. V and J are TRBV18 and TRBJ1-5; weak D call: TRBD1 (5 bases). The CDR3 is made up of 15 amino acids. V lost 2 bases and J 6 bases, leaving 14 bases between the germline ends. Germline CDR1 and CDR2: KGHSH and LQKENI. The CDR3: CASSPMGEGSQPQHF. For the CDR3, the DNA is TGTGCCAGCTCACCAATGGGGGAGGGGAGTCAGCCCCAGCATTTT.

The CDR3 here is CASSYSDKNYGYTF. The CDR3 DNA reads as TGTGCCAGCAGTTACTCAGACAAGAACTATGGCTACACCTTC. This chain joins TRBV6-5 and TRBJ1-2; no definite D call. Per the germline V gene, CDR1 is MNHEY and CDR2 is SVGAGI. The CDR3 runs 14 residues. Trimming took off 0 bases at V and 2 bases at J, with 7 bases between the two ends.

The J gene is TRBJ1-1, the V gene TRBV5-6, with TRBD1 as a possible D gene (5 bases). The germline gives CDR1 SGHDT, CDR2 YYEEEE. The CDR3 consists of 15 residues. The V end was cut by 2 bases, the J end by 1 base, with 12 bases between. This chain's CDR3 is CASSFRGIGNTEAFF. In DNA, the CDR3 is TGTGCCAGCAGCTTTCGGGGGATTGGGAACACTGAAGCTTTCTTT.

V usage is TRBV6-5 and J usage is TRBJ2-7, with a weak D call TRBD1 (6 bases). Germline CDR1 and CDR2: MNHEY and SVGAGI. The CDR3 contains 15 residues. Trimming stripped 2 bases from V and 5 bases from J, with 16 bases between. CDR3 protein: CASSYPGQRLDEQYF. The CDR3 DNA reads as TGTGCCAGCAGTTACCCAGGACAGAGGTTGGACGAGCAGTACTTC.

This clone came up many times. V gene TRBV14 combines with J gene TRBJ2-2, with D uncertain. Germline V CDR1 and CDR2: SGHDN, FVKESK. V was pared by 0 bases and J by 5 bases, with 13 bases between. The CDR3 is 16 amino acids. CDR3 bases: TGTGCCAGCAGCCAAGAACTGTCCTATGTTACCGGGGAGCTGTTTTTT. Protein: CASSQELSYVTGELFF.

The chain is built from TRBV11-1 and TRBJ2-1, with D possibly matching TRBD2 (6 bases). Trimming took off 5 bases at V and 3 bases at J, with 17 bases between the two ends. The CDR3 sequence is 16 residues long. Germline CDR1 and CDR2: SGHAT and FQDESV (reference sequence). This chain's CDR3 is CASSHLTSPNYNEQFF. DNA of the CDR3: TGTGCCAGCAGCCACTTAACTAGCCCAAACTACAATGAGCAGTTCTTC.

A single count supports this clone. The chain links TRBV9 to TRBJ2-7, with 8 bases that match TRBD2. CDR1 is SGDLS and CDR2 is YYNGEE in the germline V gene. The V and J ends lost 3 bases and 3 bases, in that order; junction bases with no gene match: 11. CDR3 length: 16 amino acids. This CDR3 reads CASSDRGGPPDYEQYF. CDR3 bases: TGTGCCAGCAGCGACCGGGGGGGGCCCCCGGACTACGAGCAGTACTTC.

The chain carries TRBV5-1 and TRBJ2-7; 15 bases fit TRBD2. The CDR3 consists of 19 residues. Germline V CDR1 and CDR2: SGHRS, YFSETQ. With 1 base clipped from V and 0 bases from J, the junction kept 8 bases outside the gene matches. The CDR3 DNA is TGCGCCAGCAGCTTGTCCTCCCCGGGACTAGCGGGAGGCTCCTACGAGCAGTACTTC. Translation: CASSLSSPGLAGGSYEQYF.

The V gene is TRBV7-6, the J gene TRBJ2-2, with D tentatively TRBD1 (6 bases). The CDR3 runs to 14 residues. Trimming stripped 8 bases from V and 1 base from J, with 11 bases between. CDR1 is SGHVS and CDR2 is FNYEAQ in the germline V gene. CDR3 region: CASRKDRNTGELFF. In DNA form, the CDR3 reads TGTGCCAGCCGAAAGGACAGGAACACCGGGGAGCTGTTTTTT.

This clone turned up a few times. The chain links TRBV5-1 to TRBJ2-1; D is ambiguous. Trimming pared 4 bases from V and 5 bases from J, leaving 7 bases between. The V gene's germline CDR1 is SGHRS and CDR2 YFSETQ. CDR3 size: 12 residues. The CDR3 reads CASSPEDNEQFF. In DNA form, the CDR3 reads TGCGCCAGCAGCCCCGAGGACAATGAGCAGTTCTTC. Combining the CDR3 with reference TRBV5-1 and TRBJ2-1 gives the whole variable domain KAGVTQTPRYLIKTRGQQVTLSCSPISGHRSVSWYQQTPGQGLQFLFEYFSETQRNKGNFPGRFSGRQFSNSRSEMNVSTLELGDSALYLCASSPEDNEQFFGPGTRLTVL.

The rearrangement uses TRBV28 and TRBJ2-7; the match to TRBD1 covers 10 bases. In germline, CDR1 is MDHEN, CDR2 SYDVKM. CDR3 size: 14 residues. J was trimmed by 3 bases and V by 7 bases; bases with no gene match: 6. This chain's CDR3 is CASTTGQGNYEQYF. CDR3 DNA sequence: TGTGCCAGCACCACGGGACAGGGGAACTACGAGCAGTACTTC.

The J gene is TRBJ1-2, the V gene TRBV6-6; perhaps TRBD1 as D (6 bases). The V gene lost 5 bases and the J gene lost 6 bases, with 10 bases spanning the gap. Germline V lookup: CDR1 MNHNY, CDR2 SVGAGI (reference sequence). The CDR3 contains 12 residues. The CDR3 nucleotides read TGTGCCAGCAGTCCAGGGGTTAATGGCTACACCTTC. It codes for CASSPGVNGYTF.

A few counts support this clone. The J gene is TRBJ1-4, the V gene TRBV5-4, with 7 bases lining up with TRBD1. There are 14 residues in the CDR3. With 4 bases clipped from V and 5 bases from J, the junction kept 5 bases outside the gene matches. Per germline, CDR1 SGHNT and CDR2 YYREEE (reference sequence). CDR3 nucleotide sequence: TGTGCCAGCAGCCCGACAGGGAGGAATGAAAAACTGTTTTTT. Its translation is CASSPTGRNEKLFF.

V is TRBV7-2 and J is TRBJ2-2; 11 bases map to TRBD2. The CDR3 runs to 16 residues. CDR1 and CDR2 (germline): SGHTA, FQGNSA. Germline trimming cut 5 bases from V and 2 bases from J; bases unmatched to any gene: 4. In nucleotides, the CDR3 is TGTGCCAGCAGCGCACTAGCGGGAGTAAACACCGGGGAGCTGTTTTTT. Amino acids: CASSALAGVNTGELFF.

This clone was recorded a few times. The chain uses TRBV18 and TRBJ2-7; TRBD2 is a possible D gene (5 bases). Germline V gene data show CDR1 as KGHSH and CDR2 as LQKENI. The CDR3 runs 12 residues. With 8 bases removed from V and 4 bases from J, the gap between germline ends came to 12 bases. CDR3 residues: CASAREGYEQYF. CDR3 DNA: TGTGCCAGCGCCAGAGAGGGTTACGAGCAGTACTTC.

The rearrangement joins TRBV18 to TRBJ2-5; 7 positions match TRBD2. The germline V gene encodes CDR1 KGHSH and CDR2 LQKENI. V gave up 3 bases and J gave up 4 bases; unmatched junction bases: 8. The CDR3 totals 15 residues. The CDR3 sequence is CASSPKAGSGETQYF. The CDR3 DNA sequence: TGTGCCAGCTCACCCAAAGCGGGATCAGGAGAGACCCAGTACTTC.

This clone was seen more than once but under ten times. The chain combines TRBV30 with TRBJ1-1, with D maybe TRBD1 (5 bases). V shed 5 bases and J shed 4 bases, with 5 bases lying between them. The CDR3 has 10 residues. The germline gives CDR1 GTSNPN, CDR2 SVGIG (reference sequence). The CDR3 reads CAWGTTEAFF. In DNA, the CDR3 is TGTGCCTGGGGGACCACTGAAGCTTTCTTT.

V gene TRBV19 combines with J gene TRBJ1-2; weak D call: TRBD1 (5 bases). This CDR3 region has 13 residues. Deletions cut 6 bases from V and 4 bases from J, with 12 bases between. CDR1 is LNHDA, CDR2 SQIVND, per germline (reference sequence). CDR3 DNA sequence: TGTGCCAGTAGGGCAACAGGTCCCTATGGCTACACCTTC. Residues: CASRATGPYGYTF. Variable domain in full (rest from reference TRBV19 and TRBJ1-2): DGGITQSPKYLFRKEGQNVTLSCEQNLNHDAMYWYRQDPGQGLRLIYYSQIVNDFQKGDIAEGYSVSREKKESFPLTVTSAQKNPTAFYLCASRATGPYGYTFGSGTRLTVV.

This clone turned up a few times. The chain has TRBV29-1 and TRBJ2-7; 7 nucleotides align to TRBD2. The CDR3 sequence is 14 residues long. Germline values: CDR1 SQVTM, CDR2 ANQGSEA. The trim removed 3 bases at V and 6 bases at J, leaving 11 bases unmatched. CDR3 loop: CSVEGRAGAAEQYF. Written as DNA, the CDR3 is TGCAGCGTTGAGGGTAGGGCGGGAGCTGCCGAGCAGTACTTC.

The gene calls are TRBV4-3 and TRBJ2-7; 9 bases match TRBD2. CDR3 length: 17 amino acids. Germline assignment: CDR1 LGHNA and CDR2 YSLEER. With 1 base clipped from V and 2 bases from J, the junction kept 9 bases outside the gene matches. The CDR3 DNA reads TGCGCCAGCAGCCAAGGGTGGGGGCTAGCGGGAACCTACGAGCAGTACTTC. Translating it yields CASSQGWGLAGTYEQYF.